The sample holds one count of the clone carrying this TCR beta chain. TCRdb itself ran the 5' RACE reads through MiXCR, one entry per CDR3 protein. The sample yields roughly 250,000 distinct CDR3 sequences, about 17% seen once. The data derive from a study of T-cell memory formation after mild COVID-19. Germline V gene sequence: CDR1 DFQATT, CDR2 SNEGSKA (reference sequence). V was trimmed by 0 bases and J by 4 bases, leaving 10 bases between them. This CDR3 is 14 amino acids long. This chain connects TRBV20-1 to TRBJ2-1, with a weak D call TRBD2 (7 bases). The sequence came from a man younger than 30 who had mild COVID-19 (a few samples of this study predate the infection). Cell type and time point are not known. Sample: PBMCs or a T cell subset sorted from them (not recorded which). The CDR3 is CSARDGGLYNEQFF. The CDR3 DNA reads TGCAGTGCTAGAGACGGGGGGCTATACAATGAGCAGTTCTTC.